These 18 T cell receptor beta chains were all obtained from the same sample, sequenced in a study of radiation and T cells in renal cell carcinoma. Sequencing used immunoSEQ multiplex PCR; TCRdb keeps in-frame clones, though not all of them. Found here are about 130,000 clones, over 75% of them singletons; the top ten hold 4.5% to 7%. Time point reported: blood 2 weeks post-SBRT. Treatment indicated: 15 Gy SBRT to primary tumor, nephrectomy 4 weeks later. Sequencing was performed on blood, taken from a patient whose treatment included radiotherapy and nephrectomy. The receptors derive from a man in his fifties with renal cell carcinoma.

The genes are TRBV7-3 and TRBJ2-2, with 16 nucleotides matching TRBD2. J was trimmed by 9 bases and V by 5 bases; bases with no gene match: 9. Germline V lookup: CDR1 SGHTA, CDR2 FQGTGA. The length of the CDR3 is 17 residues. CDR3 DNA: TGTGCCAGCAGCCCAACCGGGACTAGCGGGGGGGCCCGGGAGCTGTTTTTT. It is translated as CASSPTGTSGGARELFF.

The CDR3 DNA reads as TGTGCCTGGAGTGTTCTCGGGGGGGCCTATGGCTACACCTTC. As protein: CAWSVLGGAYGYTF. The J gene is TRBJ1-2, the V gene TRBV30; maybe TRBD1 (6 bases). The CDR3 consists of 14 residues. Germline loops: CDR1 GTSNPN, CDR2 SVGIG (reference sequence). V shed 0 bases and J shed 4 bases, with 12 bases lying between them.

The rearrangement joins TRBV6-1 to TRBJ2-7; the D is unclear. CDR3 length: 13 amino acids. Trimming took 8 bases from V and 3 from J, leaving 14 bases between them. The germline gives CDR1 MNHNS, CDR2 SASEGT. This CDR3 reads CASGIPNDYEQYF. The CDR3 region has the DNA TGTGCCAGCGGGATCCCGAATGACTACGAGCAGTACTTC.

The rearrangement links TRBV4-3 to TRBJ1-4; D remains unclear. V shed 4 bases and J shed 5 bases, with 14 bases lying between them. Germline CDR1 reads LGHNA; CDR2 reads YSLEER. The CDR3 has 15 amino acids. CDR3 nucleotides: TGCGCCAGCAGCCTCGCAGGAACTAGGAATGAAAAACTGTTTTTT. Protein sequence: CASSLAGTRNEKLFF.

This clone appeared a single time. The rearrangement uses TRBV2 and TRBJ1-2; perhaps TRBD1 as D (5 bases). The V gene's germline CDR1 is SNHLY and CDR2 FYNNEI. Deletions cut 1 base from V and 7 bases from J, with 13 bases between. This CDR3 spans 14 amino acids. For the CDR3, the DNA is TGTGCCAGCAGTGAAGGGCAGGGACCCATTGGCTACACCTTC. Protein: CASSEGQGPIGYTF.

The gene calls are TRBV7-2 and TRBJ1-5, with D perhaps TRBD1 (5 bases). The CDR3 loop spans 14 amino acids. Trimming pared 3 bases from V and 6 bases from J, leaving 12 bases between. The germline V gene encodes CDR1 SGHTA and CDR2 FQGNSA. The CDR3 region is CASSLDMGVQPQHF. The CDR3 DNA is TGTGCCAGCAGCTTGGACATGGGGGTTCAGCCCCAGCATTTT.

This clone showed up just once. The chain carries TRBV5-4 and TRBJ2-1, with D possibly being TRBD2 (5 bases). This CDR3 region has 14 residues. The V end lost 5 bases, the J end lost 0 bases, and 9 bases lay between the germline ends. Germline CDR1 is SGHNT and CDR2 is YYREEE (reference sequence). This chain's CDR3 is CASRETSSYNEQFF. The CDR3 DNA sequence: TGTGCCAGCAGAGAAACTAGCTCCTACAATGAGCAGTTCTTC.

The sample holds a few counts of this clone. The rearrangement links TRBV2 to TRBJ2-1; weak D call: TRBD2 (5 bases). CDR1 and CDR2 (germline): SNHLY, FYNNEI. Trimming left V 0 bases short and J 6 bases short, with 9 bases between. This CDR3 has 14 amino acids. The CDR3 DNA follows: TGTGCCAGCAGTGAAGCGACTACGAGCAATGAGCAGTTCTTC. It yields the protein CASSEATTSNEQFF.

This sequence joins TRBV7-9 and TRBJ2-3; 8 bases map to TRBD2. The CDR3 covers 16 residues. In germline, CDR1 is SEHNR, CDR2 FQNEAQ (reference sequence). V was pared by 6 bases and J by 4 bases, with 12 bases of the junction left unmatched. Written as DNA, the CDR3 is TGTGCCAGCAGGCAAACTAGCGGACCTCCCGCAGATACGCAGTATTTT. The encoded protein is CASRQTSGPPADTQYF.

V gene TRBV11-2 combines with J gene TRBJ1-2; D might be TRBD1 (6 bases). The germline V and J ends were trimmed by 5 bases and 8 bases, with 18 bases remaining between them. CDR1 and CDR2 from the germline V gene are SGHAT and FQNNGV. The CDR3 loop spans 14 amino acids. The CDR3 DNA reads TGTGCCAGCAGCACAAGACTGGACAGTAGGGGCTACACCTTC. Its protein product is CASSTRLDSRGYTF.

The J gene is TRBJ2-4, the V gene TRBV11-3; D assignment may be TRBD1 or TRBD2 (5 bases each). The CDR3 spans 12 residues. Looked up from germline, CDR1 is SGHNT and CDR2 is YENEEA. V was pared by 5 bases and J by 9 bases, with 11 bases between. CDR3 nucleotides: TGTGCCAGCAGCCTAACGAGGGGCATTCAGTACTTC. The encoded protein is CASSLTRGIQYF.

The chain uses TRBV27 and TRBJ2-3, with TRBD2 matching 9 bases. In germline, CDR1 is MNHEY, CDR2 SMNVEV (reference sequence). CDR3 length equals 14 residues. V lost 7 bases, J lost 4 bases, and 6 bases stayed unmatched. CDR3 sequence (DNA): TGTGCCAGCACCCTGACTAGCGGCGCAGATACGCAGTATTTT. Its protein product is CASTLTSGADTQYF.

The chain has TRBV5-1 and TRBJ1-5, with 8 bases aligning to TRBD1. Germline V gene data show CDR1 as SGHRS and CDR2 as YFSETQ. This CDR3 region has 17 residues. Trimming removed 5 bases from V and 5 bases from J; junction bases left unmatched: 15. CDR3 in DNA: TGCGCCAGCAGACCCGGGACAGGTTCAGATATCTATCAGCCCCAGCATTTT. This encodes CASRPGTGSDIYQPQHF.

The chain carries TRBV4-3 and TRBJ2-5, with D hard to call. The CDR3 has 15 residues. Trimming left V 3 bases short and J 1 base short, with 12 bases between. The germline CDR1 and CDR2 sequences are LGHNA and YSLEER. CDR3 nucleotides: TGCGCCAGCAGCCACCGGACCGATACCCAAGAGACCCAGTACTTC. Protein: CASSHRTDTQETQYF.

J is TRBJ2-6 and V is TRBV11-2; the D is unclear. Germline V gene sequence: CDR1 SGHAT, CDR2 FQNNGV. V lost 4 bases to trimming and J lost 0 bases, with 7 bases between them. The CDR3 runs to 15 residues. CDR3: CASSSPASGANVLTF. For the CDR3, the DNA is TGTGCCAGCAGCTCACCGGCCTCTGGGGCCAACGTCCTGACTTTC.

The chain combines TRBV4-1 with TRBJ2-3; a weak D match, TRBD2 (6 bases). This CDR3 region has 16 residues. Germline-derived CDR1 and CDR2 are MGHRA and YSYEKL. Trimming left V 1 base short and J 2 bases short, with 13 bases between. CDR3 in DNA: TGCGCCAGCAGCCAAGCGGAGGGCTTCGACACAGATACGCAGTATTTT. Protein: CASSQAEGFDTDTQYF.

The V and J genes are TRBV7-9 and TRBJ2-3; D is perhaps TRBD2 (5 bases). V gave up 5 bases and J gave up 7 bases, with 13 bases separating them. The germline V gene encodes CDR1 SEHNR and CDR2 FQNEAQ (reference sequence). CDR3 length equals 13 residues. The CDR3 DNA sequence: TGTGCCAGCAGCGCCGCTCTAGCTTATACGCAGTATTTT. Its translation is CASSAALAYTQYF.

This rearrangement joins TRBV2 to TRBJ2-3; 8 positions match TRBD1. This CDR3 contains 14 residues. V shed 6 bases, J shed 3 bases, and the junction held 5 bases outside the gene matches. Germline CDR1 reads SNHLY; CDR2 reads FYNNEI. For the CDR3, the DNA is TGTGCCAGCAGCCCGGACAGGGCTACAGATACGCAGTATTTT. Protein sequence: CASSPDRATDTQYF.